The clone carrying this T cell receptor beta chain has only a few counts. The same CDR3 also results from other DNA sequences found in this sample. The CDR3 contains 15 residues. Trimming at V came to 5 bases and at J to 5 bases, leaving 8 bases not matched to a gene. Germline V gene data show CDR1 as MNHNS and CDR2 as SASEGT. The sample is drawn from a study of cytomegalovirus exposure and HLA in healthy donors. Vbeta (60) and Jbeta (13) primers were used in the PCR. TCRdb keeps only in-frame clones here, not all; method: immunoSEQ multiplex PCR. The profile shows about 160,000 clones, about 72% of them singletons.

The sequenced material came from PBMCs. This TCR derives from a man aged 55 to 69 in good health and CMV-seronegative. The J gene is TRBJ1-1, the V gene TRBV6-1; 10 bases agree with TRBD1. The CDR3 bases are TGTGCCAGCAGTCCCCAGACAGGGGGCGGAACTGAAGCTTTCTTT. Protein sequence: CASSPQTGGGTEAFF.